This is a list of T cell receptor beta chains from one sample in a study of shared clonotypes between healthy human individuals. The table came from immunoSEQ multiplex PCR; TCRdb's copy has only in-frame clones and leaves some out. The profile covers fewer than 1 million clones, with roughly 96% appearing a single time and less than 0.25% taken by the ten largest. Sequenced sample: naive CD8+ T cells sorted from blood. The receptor source for this set is a man younger than 45 in good health. The CDR3 runs from the conserved cysteine through the conserved F or W. A D gene is named only where the DNA matches it firmly. Size is omitted from some rows. Given values are once, few, many or a class for expanded clones.

clone size,V gene,J gene,D gene,CDR3 protein,CDR3 DNA
.,TRBV27,TRBJ1-2,TRBD1,CASMDRGQLGHGYTF,TGTGCCAGTATGGACAGGGGGCAATTGGGCCATGGCTACACCTTC
.,TRBV20-1,TRBJ2-1,.,CSARPNNEQFF,TGCAGTGCTCGACCAAACAATGAGCAGTTCTTC
once,TRBV11-2,TRBJ2-2,.,CASSSPRKSTGELFF,TGTGCCAGCAGCTCCCCCCGGAAGAGCACCGGGGAGCTGTTTTTT
.,TRBV7-2,TRBJ1-5,.,CASSLAGQLSNQPQHF,TGTGCCAGCAGCTTAGCGGGCCAGCTTAGCAATCAGCCCCAGCATTTT
.,TRBV7-9,TRBJ2-7,.,CASSTRFYEQYF,TGTGCCAGCAGCACTAGGTTCTACGAGCAGTACTTC
.,TRBV4-1,TRBJ2-5,TRBD1,CASSQDFGQGQETQYF,TGCGCCAGCAGCCAAGATTTCGGACAGGGGCAAGAGACCCAGTACTTC
.,TRBV5-1,TRBJ2-3,.,CASSLDWQQPTDTQYF,TGCGCCAGCAGCTTGGATTGGCAGCAGCCCACAGATACGCAGTATTTT
.,TRBV2,TRBJ2-7,TRBD2,CAATQGLDNSGQYF,TGTGCCGCAACCCAGGGACTAGATAATTCAGGGCAGTACTTC
.,TRBV6-5,TRBJ2-7,.,CASSLDNSYEQYF,TGTGCCAGCAGTCTGGACAACTCCTACGAGCAGTACTTC
.,TRBV5-1,TRBJ2-3,.,CASSLGVESVLGTDTQYF,TGCGCCAGCAGCTTGGGAGTTGAAAGCGTATTAGGCACAGATACGCAGTATTTT
.,TRBV7-6,TRBJ2-7,.,CASSAMPRGDEQYF,TGTGCCAGCAGCGCTATGCCTCGTGGTGACGAGCAGTACTTC
.,TRBV10-3,TRBJ2-5,.,CAIGGAGPYQETQYF,TGTGCCATCGGGGGGGCAGGGCCGTACCAAGAGACCCAGTACTTC
.,TRBV30,TRBJ2-5,.,CAWSVGILQETQYF,TGTGCCTGGAGTGTAGGAATACTCCAAGAGACCCAGTACTTC
.,TRBV29-1,TRBJ2-7,.,CSVGSSLYEQYF,TGCAGCGTTGGATCCAGCCTCTACGAGCAGTACTTC
.,TRBV7-6,TRBJ1-1,TRBD1,CASSPGGDTEAFF,TGTGCCAGCAGCCCAGGGGGTGACACTGAAGCTTTCTTT
.,TRBV11-3,TRBJ2-1,.,CASSSGTRLSSYNEQFF,TGTGCCAGCAGCTCGGGGACCCGACTCTCCTCCTACAATGAGCAGTTCTTC
.,TRBV29-1,TRBJ2-7,.,CSVEGRNGSSYEQYF,TGCAGCGTTGAAGGTCGTAACGGGAGCTCCTACGAGCAGTACTTC
.,TRBV7-2,TRBJ2-1,.,CASSLGGTPYNEQFF,TGTGCCAGCAGCTTGGGCGGGACTCCATACAATGAGCAGTTCTTC
.,TRBV9,TRBJ2-1,TRBD2,CASSGPRGEGLGNEQFF,TGTGCCAGCAGCGGTCCCCGGGGGGAGGGCCTTGGGAATGAGCAGTTCTTC
.,TRBV11-2,TRBJ2-7,.,CASSPPGEAQYF,TGTGCCAGCAGCCCCCCGGGGGAGGCGCAGTACTTC
.,TRBV27,TRBJ1-5,.,CASSLRAGDQPQHF,TGTGCCAGCAGTTTACGGGCAGGAGATCAGCCCCAGCATTTT
once,TRBV11-2,TRBJ2-1,TRBD2,CASSLPGLAGPEQFF,TGTGCCAGCAGCTTACCCGGGCTAGCGGGGCCCGAGCAGTTCTTC
.,TRBV6-5,TRBJ2-7,.,CASTDGPKMFYEQYF,TGTGCCAGCACCGACGGACCGAAAATGTTCTACGAGCAGTACTTC
.,TRBV15,TRBJ2-3,.,CATSRDRGGGTDTQYF,TGTGCCACCAGCAGAGATCGAGGCGGAGGCACAGATACGCAGTATTTT
.,TRBV4-3,TRBJ2-1,TRBD2,CASSAGVGNEQFF,TGCGCCAGCAGCGCGGGGGTGGGGAATGAGCAGTTCTTC